This T cell receptor (beta chain) was observed in a study of blood T cell repertoires in COVID-19. Study overall: Acute and convalescent COVID-19 samples came from the United States, Italy and Spain. T cells, B-cell-depleted T cells, or PBMCs supplied cDNA or gDNA.

Authors' processing steps: Amplification from reference gene primers served as the basis for estimated nucleated cell counts. Clones were read by immunoSEQ multiplex PCR, and TCRdb kept only the in-frame ones, dropping some. V, J and clone size derive from that table, while D and trimming were established from the DNA sequence. The data hold about 56,000 clones, with almost 85% observed a single time. The J segment lost 3 bases and the V segment lost 2 bases, leaving 2 bases of the junction unmatched. CDR3 length equals 14 residues. Germline V gene lookup returns CDR1 MNHEY and CDR2 SVGAGI. The sequenced material came from peripheral blood. The TCR comes from an elderly woman with acute or convalescent COVID-19. The rearrangement uses TRBV6-5 and TRBJ1-1; 8 bases map to TRBD1. The CDR3 coding sequence is TGTGCCAGCAGTTACGGGACAGGTTACACTGAAGCTTTCTTT. Translating it yields CASSYGTGYTEAFF.